This TCR beta chain was sequenced in a study of a mutant IDH1 vaccine in newly diagnosed glioma. Study-wide background: Former treatment meant radiotherapy, temozolomide, or both; the majority had gotten both.

Time point of the sample: week 35, safety follow-up. In the vaccine, a single dose held 300 ug of the mutant IDH1 20-mer peptide, along with topical imiquimod. Assay used: immunoSEQ multiplex PCR; TCRdb lists only in-frame clones, some missing. Of 44,000 or so clones listed, under 90% were seen once; the top ten hold 4.7%. By share, this clone counts as medium-sized. What it binds is not known. The clonotype originates from a middle-aged woman with glioma. Some clones in this sample may be carry-over from other donors' samples. This specimen consisted of PBMCs, obtained from a glioma patient whose treatment included an IDH1 peptide vaccine.

CDR3 in amino acids: CASSPGQGESYGYTF. The CDR3 DNA is TGCGCCAGCAGCCCGGGACAGGGAGAATCCTATGGCTACACCTTC. This sequence joins TRBV5-1 and TRBJ1-2, with 9 bases identical to TRBD1. This CDR3 region has 15 residues. With 4 bases clipped from V and 4 bases from J, the junction kept 8 bases outside the gene matches. CDR1 SGHRS and CDR2 YFSETQ come from the germline V gene.